This TCR beta chain was identified during a study of cytomegalovirus exposure and HLA in healthy donors. Across the study: Later analysis reported that the 120 validation repertoires shared the platform of the 650 to 700 first-cohort repertoires. The study, taken as a whole, reports: Testing in vitro showed a few CMV-associated chains specific for CMV antigens. The study recorded 160 or so TCR beta chains that were cytomegalovirus-associated. Usually a TCR sequence was rare, but some public TCRs were found in many donors.

Germline V gene lookup returns CDR1 MNHEY and CDR2 SMNVEV (reference sequence). The CDR3 is made up of 16 amino acids. J gave up 4 bases and V 7 bases, and 8 bases lay outside the gene matches. This clone was observed once. Its specificity is unknown. TCRdb keeps only in-frame clones here, not all; method: immunoSEQ multiplex PCR. The sample has 150,000 or so clones; less than 90% are singletons. The sample taken for sequencing was PBMCs. This chain connects TRBV27 to TRBJ2-3; 13 bases are a match to TRBD2. This receptor was identified in a man between 25 and 39 years old in good health and CMV-seropositive. The CDR3 sequence: CASNQRLAGGPDTQYF. Here the CDR3 DNA reads TGTGCCAGCAACCAAAGACTAGCGGGAGGCCCAGATACGCAGTATTTT.